These 22 T cell receptor beta chains were sequenced from one sample in a study of long-term antiretroviral therapy in people with HIV. Version v3.0 of the immunoSEQ assay was performed at survey level. The data were produced by immunoSEQ multiplex PCR, yet TCRdb's version contains in-frame clones alone and is incomplete. This table holds tens of thousands of clones, roughly 80% found once. The input for sequencing was unsorted PBMCs, taken 1.1 years before starting antiretroviral therapy. The receptor source for this set is a woman aged 25 to 39 with HIV.

A single count supports this clone. CDR3 in amino acids: CAWRAGLAGGQNNEQFF. For the CDR3, the DNA is TGTGCCTGGAGAGCGGGACTAGCGGGGGGACAGAACAATGAGCAGTTCTTC. The V and J genes are TRBV30 and TRBJ2-1; 15 bases align to TRBD2. Germline V gene data show CDR1 as GTSNPN and CDR2 as SVGIG (reference sequence). The J segment lost 5 bases and the V segment lost 3 bases, leaving 8 bases of the junction unmatched. The CDR3 contains 17 residues.

The J gene is TRBJ1-1, the V gene TRBV10-3; 7 bases line up with TRBD1. Germline loops: CDR1 ENHRY, CDR2 SYGVKD. Trimming removed 5 bases from V and 7 bases from J; junction bases left unmatched: 13. This CDR3 has 15 amino acids. The CDR3 DNA reads TGTGCCATCAGTTCCCACAGACAGGGTTCCATTGAAGCTTTCTTT. The encoded protein is CAISSHRQGSIEAFF.

The CDR3 here is CASSLVVNTEAFF. In DNA form, the CDR3 reads TGCGCCAGCAGCTTGGTAGTGAACACTGAAGCTTTCTTT. The genes are TRBV5-1 and TRBJ1-1; D not resolved. V was pared by 0 bases and J by 0 bases, with 3 bases between. The germline V gene encodes CDR1 SGHRS and CDR2 YFSETQ. This CDR3 region has 13 residues.

The genes are TRBV21-1 and TRBJ2-1; no DNA check was done on the table's D call, TRBD1. TRBV21-1 is termed a pseudogene. The CDR3 has 16 residues. CDR3 sequence (DNA): TGTGCCAGCATAAAGGGGCTTCCGAGCTCCTACAATGAGCAGTTCTTC. Its protein is CASIKGLPSSYNEQFF.

The chain links TRBV21-1 to TRBJ2-1; TRBD1 was called by the table and not checked on the DNA. TRBV21-1 is tagged as a pseudogene. The CDR3 extends over 16 amino acids. The CDR3 protein is CASSKNARGTYNEQFF. The CDR3 DNA follows: TGTGCCAGCAGCAAAAACGCCAGGGGGACCTACAATGAGCAGTTCTTC.

The J gene is TRBJ1-2, the V gene TRBV19; a possible D gene is TRBD1 (6 bases). The CDR3 runs to 11 residues. V lost 8 bases, J lost 2 bases, and 6 bases lay in between. The V gene's germline CDR1 is LNHDA and CDR2 SQIVND (reference sequence). This CDR3 reads CASGQNYGYTF. DNA for the CDR3: TGTGCCAGTGGACAGAACTATGGCTACACCTTC.

This sequence joins TRBV5-8 and TRBJ1-6; D unresolved. Germline CDR1 reads SGHTS; CDR2 reads YDEGEE. The CDR3 has 15 amino acids. V was pared by 1 base and J by 11 bases, with 16 bases between. The DNA for the CDR3 is TGTGCCAGCAGCTTGTACGTCTCGGGGAGTCCACCCCTCCACTTT. As protein: CASSLYVSGSPPLHF.

The chain couples TRBV5-4 to TRBJ2-3; 8 positions match TRBD1. The CDR3 contains 13 residues. Trimming cost V 4 bases and J 5 bases; bases outside gene matches: 3. The germline V gene encodes CDR1 SGHNT and CDR2 YYREEE (reference sequence). CDR3 in DNA: TGTGCCAGCAGCATAACAGGGGGAGATACGCAGTATTTT. It translates to CASSITGGDTQYF.

This clone was observed once. The CDR3 bases are TGTGCCTGGAGTGTTCGCGGGACAGGGCGGCGAGGGACTGAAGCTTTCTTT. Its protein product is CAWSVRGTGRRGTEAFF. The J gene is TRBJ1-1, the V gene TRBV30; 9 nucleotides match TRBD1. The CDR3 totals 17 residues. Germline CDR1 GTSNPN, CDR2 SVGIG (reference sequence). The trim removed 0 bases at V and 5 bases at J, leaving 13 bases unmatched.

This clone has just one count. The chain employs TRBV5-1 and TRBJ2-5; 8 bases are a match to TRBD1. Germline V gives CDR1 SGHRS, CDR2 YFSETQ. V dropped 3 bases and J dropped 6; count of bases not matched to a gene: 4. There are 13 residues in the CDR3. The CDR3 bases are TGCGCCAGCAGCTCAGGGGGCGTGAAGACCCAGTACTTC. Protein product: CASSSGGVKTQYF.

The CDR3 bases are TGTGCCAGTAGTATAGATGGCCTCTCGGCGGGGGACAATGAGCAGTTCTTC. Its translation: CASSIDGLSAGDNEQFF. The V call is TRBV19, the J call TRBJ2-1; 7 nucleotides match TRBD2. CDR1 and CDR2 from the germline V gene are LNHDA and SQIVND (reference sequence). The J segment lost 5 bases and the V segment lost 0 bases, leaving 10 bases of the junction unmatched. The CDR3 sequence is 17 residues long.

This chain connects TRBV2 to TRBJ2-7, with no clear D. The V end was cut by 2 bases, the J end by 3 bases, with 17 bases between. Germline-derived CDR1 and CDR2 are SNHLY and FYNNEI. CDR3 size: 16 residues. This CDR3 reads CASSELEPNMGYEQYV. The CDR3 DNA reads as TGTGCCAGCAGTGAATTAGAGCCCAATATGGGCTACGAGCAGTACGTC.

Only one count was recorded for this clone. J is TRBJ2-7 and V is TRBV5-6, with TRBD1 matching 7 bases. CDR1 SGHDT and CDR2 YYEEEE come from the germline V gene. This CDR3 contains 14 residues. Trimming removed 4 bases from V and 2 bases from J; junction bases left unmatched: 6. CDR3 bases: TGTGCCAGCAGCCCCGGGACAGTTGCCTACGAGCAGTACTTC. Translated, it gives CASSPGTVAYEQYF. Full variable domain (missing parts from reference TRBV5-6 and TRBJ2-7): DAGVTQSPTHLIKTRGQQVTLRCSPKSGHDTVSWYQQALGQGPQFIFQYYEEEERQRGNFPDRFSGHQFPNYSSELNVNALLLGDSALYLCASSPGTVAYEQYFGPGTRLTVT.

The chain recombines TRBV10-3 with TRBJ1-5, with D hard to call. The V gene lost 6 bases and the J gene lost 0 bases, with 6 bases spanning the gap. Germline CDR1 is ENHRY and CDR2 is SYGVKD. The CDR3 has 13 amino acids. The CDR3 DNA sequence: TGTGCCATCAGAACGGATAGCAATCAGCCCCAGCATTTT. This sequence encodes CAIRTDSNQPQHF.

The rearrangement joins TRBV7-6 to TRBJ1-2; a possible D gene is TRBD1 (5 bases). V lost 1 base to trimming and J lost 6 bases, with 15 bases between them. The CDR3 has 15 amino acids. Per the germline V gene, CDR1 is SGHVS and CDR2 is FNYEAQ. The CDR3 DNA reads TGTGCCAGCAGCTTAGAGGGCAGGGTGGACCATGGCTACACCTTC. Its protein product is CASSLEGRVDHGYTF.

The chain joins TRBV30 to TRBJ2-5, with D unresolved. This CDR3 has 11 residues. CDR1 and CDR2 (germline): GTSNPN, SVGIG (reference sequence). V was trimmed by 5 bases and J by 3 bases, leaving 7 bases between them. For the CDR3, the DNA is TGTGCCTGGGGTGGGGAAGAGACCCAGTACTTC. Translation: CAWGGEETQYF.

This clone was seen a few times. The J gene is TRBJ2-2, the V gene TRBV7-7; 12 nucleotides line up with TRBD2. The length of the CDR3 is 15 residues. The germline CDR1 and CDR2 sequences are SSHAT and FNYEAQ (reference sequence). Germline trimming cut 5 bases from V and 5 bases from J; bases unmatched to any gene: 3. The CDR3 here is CASSPSGGATGELFF. CDR3 sequence (DNA): TGTGCCAGCAGCCCTAGCGGGGGGGCGACCGGGGAGCTGTTTTTT.

The V call is TRBV2, the J call TRBJ1-1; the D is unclear. CDR1 is SNHLY and CDR2 is FYNNEI in the germline V gene. The CDR3 is made up of 12 amino acids. V lost 8 bases and J lost 8, with 15 bases in between. CDR3 DNA: TGTGCCAGCGTTTTCTCTAACCGGGAAGCTTTCTTT. Amino acid sequence: CASVFSNREAFF.

This clone was seen a few times. V gene TRBV6-5 combines with J gene TRBJ1-2; D may be TRBD1 (5 bases). V lost 7 bases and J lost 6, with 12 bases in between. Germline values: CDR1 MNHEY, CDR2 SVGAGI. The CDR3 runs to 12 residues. CDR3 DNA: TGTGCCAGCACCAACGGGGCTAATGGCTACACCTTC. This translates into CASTNGANGYTF.

V usage is TRBV11-2 and J usage is TRBJ1-4, with 7 bases that match TRBD1. This CDR3 spans 15 amino acids. The V segment lost 3 bases and the J segment 0 bases; nucleotides outside the gene matches: 1. Germline-derived CDR1 and CDR2 are SGHAT and FQNNGV. CDR3 protein: CASSFQGATNEKLFF. The DNA of the CDR3 is TGTGCCAGCAGCTTTCAGGGGGCAACTAATGAAAAACTGTTTTTT. Based on the CDR3 plus reference TRBV11-2 and TRBJ1-4, the full variable domain is EAGVAQSPRYKIIEKRQSVAFWCNPISGHATLYWYQQILGQGPKLLIQFQNNGVVDDSQLPKDRFSAERLKGVDSTLKIQPAKLEDSAVYLCASSFQGATNEKLFFGSGTQLSVL.

V usage is TRBV21-1 and J usage is TRBJ1-2. TRBV21-1 is assigned pseudogene status. The length of the CDR3 is 15 residues. In DNA, the CDR3 is TGTGCCAGCAGCAAAGAGGGCGAGGGATTCTATGGCTACACCTTC. Residues: CASSKEGEGFYGYTF.

This clone was counted a single time. This chain links TRBV6-1 with TRBJ2-5; D remains unclear. The CDR3 contains 16 residues. Trimming removed 4 bases at V and 4 bases at J, with 19 bases between. From germline, CDR1 is MNHNS and CDR2 SASEGT. The DNA of the CDR3 is TGTGCCAGCAGTGCTGGGGTTCCCCTTGAGAGAGAGACCCAGTACTTC. Protein sequence: CASSAGVPLERETQYF.